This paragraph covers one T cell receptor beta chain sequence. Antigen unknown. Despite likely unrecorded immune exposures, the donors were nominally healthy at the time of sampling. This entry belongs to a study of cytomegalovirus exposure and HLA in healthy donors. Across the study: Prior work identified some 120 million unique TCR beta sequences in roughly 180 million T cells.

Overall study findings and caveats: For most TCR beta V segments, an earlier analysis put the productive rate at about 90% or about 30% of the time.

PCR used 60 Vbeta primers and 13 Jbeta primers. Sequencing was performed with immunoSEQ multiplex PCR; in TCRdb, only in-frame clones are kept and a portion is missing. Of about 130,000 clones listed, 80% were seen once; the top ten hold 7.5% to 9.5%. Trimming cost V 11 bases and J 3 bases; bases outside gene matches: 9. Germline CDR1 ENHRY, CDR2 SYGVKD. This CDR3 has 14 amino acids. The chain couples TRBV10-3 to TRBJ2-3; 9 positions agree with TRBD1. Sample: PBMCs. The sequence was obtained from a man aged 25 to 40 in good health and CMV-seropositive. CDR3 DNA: TGTGCCTCCAAAATTGGGACAGGGACAGATACGCAGTATTTT. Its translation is CASKIGTGTDTQYF.